Given below is one TCR beta chain in context. Sequenced by immunoSEQ multiplex PCR; TCRdb stores in-frame clones only, minus some. Among approximately 200,000 clones listed, around 80% were seen once. The CDR3 loop spans 14 amino acids. The V segment lost 5 bases and the J segment 6 bases; nucleotides outside the gene matches: 5. Germline values: CDR1 SGHTA, CDR2 FQGNSA. These data belong to a study of blood T cell repertoires in COVID-19. Study summary: Donors in the United States, Italy and Spain gave samples during acute or convalescent COVID-19.

The chain carries TRBV7-2 and TRBJ1-5; TRBD1 agrees at 9 bases. The specimen sequenced was peripheral blood. This receptor was taken from a human donor with acute or convalescent COVID-19. The donor label of this sample is uncertain. The CDR3 DNA follows: TGTGCCAGCAGCACGGACAGGGGAGCTCAGCCCCAGCATTTT. Amino acids: CASSTDRGAQPQHF.